The clone carrying this TCR beta chain was recorded only once. Its antigen is still unknown. The germline CDR1 and CDR2 sequences are MDHEN and SYDVKM. The CDR3 runs to 15 residues. The ends were cut back, 7 bases at V and 1 base at J, with 16 bases in the middle. The repertoire was sequenced with immunoSEQ multiplex PCR; TCRdb's copy has only in-frame clones and lacks some. This table holds more than 70,000 clones, 86% found once. These data come from a study of T cell responses to AZD1222 COVID-19 vaccine. General study findings and limits: Regions left unmutated in variants are reportedly the target of nearly half of spike-specific TCRs. Among the donors, most were white British and more were female, and clonal diversity was possibly underestimated.

The source was peripheral blood, collected on day 0 of AZD1222 vaccination. The rearrangement uses TRBV28 and TRBJ1-1, with D possibly TRBD1 on 5 matching bases. This TCR was sampled from an adult in good health. The CDR3: CASILGGGWNTEAFF. CDR3 sequence (DNA): TGTGCCAGCATCCTGGGGGGTGGATGGAACACTGAAGCTTTCTTT.